This TCR beta chain was sequenced in a study of cytomegalovirus exposure and HLA in healthy donors. Study-wide background: HLA-typed donors were the source of around 87 million unique TCRs, which an early data release held.

In regard to this clone: Its matching antigen is unknown.

Study-level findings and limits: Sequence variants that were highly shared formed a cluster that was likely a sequencing artifact.

V was clipped by 7 bases and J by 1 base, with 14 bases between them. Germline CDR1 is MNHNY and CDR2 is SVGAGI (reference sequence). The CDR3 is made up of 14 amino acids. Primers: 60 Vbeta forward and 13 Jbeta reverse. Authors' methods: In a later analysis, around 87 million unique TCR beta chains included roughly 11 million shared by two or more donors. Using immunoSEQ multiplex PCR, the repertoire was profiled, and TCRdb retains in-frame clones only, with some absent. V and J calls and clone size come straight from that table; D and trimming were deduced from the DNA. Among 100,000 or so clones listed, more than 60% were seen once.

The chain uses TRBV6-6 and TRBJ2-7; tentatively, D is TRBD1 (6 bases). The clonotype originates from a female donor in good health and CMV-seropositive. The sample comprised PBMCs. CDR3 nucleotides: TGTGCCAGCACTCTCGGCAGGGGATCCTACGAGCAGTACTTC. It is translated as CASTLGRGSYEQYF.